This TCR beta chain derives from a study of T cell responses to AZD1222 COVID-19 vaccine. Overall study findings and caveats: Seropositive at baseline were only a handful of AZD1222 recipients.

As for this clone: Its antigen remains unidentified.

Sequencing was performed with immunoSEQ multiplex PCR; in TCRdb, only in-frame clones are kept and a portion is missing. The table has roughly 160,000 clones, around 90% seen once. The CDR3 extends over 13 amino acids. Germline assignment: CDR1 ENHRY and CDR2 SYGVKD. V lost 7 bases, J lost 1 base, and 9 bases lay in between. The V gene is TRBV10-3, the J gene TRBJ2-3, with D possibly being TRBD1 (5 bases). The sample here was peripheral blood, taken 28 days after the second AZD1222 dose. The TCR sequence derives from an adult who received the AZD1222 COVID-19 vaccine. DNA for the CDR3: TGTGCCATCACAGAGACAGGCACAGATACGCAGTATTTT. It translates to CAITETGTDTQYF.